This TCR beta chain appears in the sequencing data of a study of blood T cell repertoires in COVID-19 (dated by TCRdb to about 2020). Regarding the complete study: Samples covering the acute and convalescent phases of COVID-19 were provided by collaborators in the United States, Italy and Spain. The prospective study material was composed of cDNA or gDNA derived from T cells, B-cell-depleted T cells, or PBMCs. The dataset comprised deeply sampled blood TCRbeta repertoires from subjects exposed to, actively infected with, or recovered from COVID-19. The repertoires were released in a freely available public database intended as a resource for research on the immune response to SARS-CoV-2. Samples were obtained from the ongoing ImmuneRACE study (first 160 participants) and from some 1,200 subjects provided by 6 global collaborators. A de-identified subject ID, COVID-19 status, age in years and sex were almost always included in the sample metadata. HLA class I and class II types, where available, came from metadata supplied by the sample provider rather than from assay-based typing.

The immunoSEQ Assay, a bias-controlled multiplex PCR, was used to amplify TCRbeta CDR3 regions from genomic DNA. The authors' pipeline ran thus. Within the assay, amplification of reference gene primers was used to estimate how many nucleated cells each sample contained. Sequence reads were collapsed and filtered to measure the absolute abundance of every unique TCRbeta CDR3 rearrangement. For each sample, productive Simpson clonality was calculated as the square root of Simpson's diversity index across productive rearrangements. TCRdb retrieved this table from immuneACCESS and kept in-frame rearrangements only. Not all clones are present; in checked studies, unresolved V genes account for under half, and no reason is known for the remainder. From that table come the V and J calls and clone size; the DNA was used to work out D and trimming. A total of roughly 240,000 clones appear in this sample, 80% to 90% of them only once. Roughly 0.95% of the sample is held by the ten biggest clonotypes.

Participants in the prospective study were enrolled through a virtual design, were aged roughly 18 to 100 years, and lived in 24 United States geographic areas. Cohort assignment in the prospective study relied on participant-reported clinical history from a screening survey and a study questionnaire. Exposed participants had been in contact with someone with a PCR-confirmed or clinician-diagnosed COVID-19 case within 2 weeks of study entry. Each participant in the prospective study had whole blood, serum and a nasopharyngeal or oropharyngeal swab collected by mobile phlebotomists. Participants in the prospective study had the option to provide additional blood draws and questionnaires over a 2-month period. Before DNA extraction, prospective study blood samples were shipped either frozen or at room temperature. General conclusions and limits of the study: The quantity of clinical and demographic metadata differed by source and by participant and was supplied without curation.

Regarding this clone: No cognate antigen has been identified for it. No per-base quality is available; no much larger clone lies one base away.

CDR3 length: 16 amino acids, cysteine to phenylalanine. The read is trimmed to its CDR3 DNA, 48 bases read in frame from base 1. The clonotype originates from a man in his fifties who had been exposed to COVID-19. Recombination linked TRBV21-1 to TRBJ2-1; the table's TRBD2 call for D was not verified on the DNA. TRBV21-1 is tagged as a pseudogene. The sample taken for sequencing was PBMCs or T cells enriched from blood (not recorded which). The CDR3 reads CASSKIEGGHYNEQFF. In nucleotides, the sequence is TGTGCCAGCAGCAAAATAGAGGGAGGTCACTACAATGAGCAGTTCTTC.